This record looks at one T cell receptor beta chain sequence and its context. The antigen remains undetermined. These data originate in a study of T cell responses to AZD1222 COVID-19 vaccine. General observations from the study: Donors were largely white British and mainly female; clonal diversity was possibly underestimated. Researchers took repertoire samples only after the peak T cell response had come.

TCRdb keeps only in-frame clones here, not all; method: immunoSEQ multiplex PCR. The repertoire holds under 100,000 clones, with approximately 85% as singletons. The V and J ends lost 0 bases and 7 bases, in that order; junction bases with no gene match: 9. The V gene's germline CDR1 is LGHDT and CDR2 YNNKEL (reference sequence). CDR3 length: 17 amino acids. V gene TRBV3-1 (or the pseudogene TRBV3-2) combines with J gene TRBJ2-1; 10 nucleotides match TRBD2. Sample: peripheral blood, taken 28 days after the second AZD1222 dose. The receptor's source is an adult who received the AZD1222 COVID-19 vaccine. The CDR3 spells CASSQDPRLAGVNEQFF. For the CDR3, the DNA is TGTGCCAGCAGCCAAGATCCCCGGCTAGCGGGAGTGAATGAGCAGTTCTTC.